This TCR beta chain was identified in a study of neoadjuvant anti-PD-1 for oral cavity cancer. Generated by immunoSEQ multiplex PCR, the TCRdb table keeps only in-frame clones and is missing some. The sample consists of 6,500 to 8,000 clones, about 70% of them appearing once. Cohort: HPV-negative, locally advanced oral cavity squamous cell carcinoma patients. CDR3 length: 16 residues. Deletions cut 0 bases from V and 0 bases from J, with 9 bases between. The germline V gene has CDR1 LNHDA and CDR2 SQIVND (reference sequence). In regard to this clone: Its antigen remains unknown.

General study results and limits: Higher pretreatment blood Treg/Th17 ratios correlated with higher pretreatment blood and lower post-treatment tumor TCRbeta clonality. After neoadjuvant nivolumab, PBMC T cell clonality was significantly higher in non-responders than responders. Only three patients per response group were TCR-analyzed; validation needed.

The rearrangement joins TRBV19 to TRBJ1-5; a weak D match, TRBD1 (6 bases). The TCR comes from a person between 40 and 79 years old with oral cavity squamous cell carcinoma. Sequences were derived from PBMCs, sampled before nivolumab (anti-PD-1) treatment. CDR3 amino acids: CASSIDQGYSNQPQHF. The CDR3 DNA reads TGTGCCAGTAGTATAGATCAGGGGTATAGCAATCAGCCCCAGCATTTT.